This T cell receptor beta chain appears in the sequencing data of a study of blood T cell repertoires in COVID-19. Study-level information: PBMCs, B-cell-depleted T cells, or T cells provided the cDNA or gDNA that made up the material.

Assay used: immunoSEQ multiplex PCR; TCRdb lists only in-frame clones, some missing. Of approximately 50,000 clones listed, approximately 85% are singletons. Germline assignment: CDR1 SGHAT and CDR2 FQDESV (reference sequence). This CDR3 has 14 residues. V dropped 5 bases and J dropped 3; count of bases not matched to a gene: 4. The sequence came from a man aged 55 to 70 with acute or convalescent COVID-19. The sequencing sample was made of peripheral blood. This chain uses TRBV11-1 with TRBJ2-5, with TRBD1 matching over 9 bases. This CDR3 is CASSPRQGEETQYF. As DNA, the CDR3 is TGTGCCAGCAGCCCGAGACAGGGGGAAGAGACCCAGTACTTC. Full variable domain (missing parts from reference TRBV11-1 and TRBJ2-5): EAEVAQSPRYKITEKSQAVAFWCDPISGHATLYWYRQILGQGPELLVQFQDESVVDDSQLPKDRFSAERLKGVDSTLKIQPAELGDSAMYLCASSPRQGEETQYFGPGTRLLVL.